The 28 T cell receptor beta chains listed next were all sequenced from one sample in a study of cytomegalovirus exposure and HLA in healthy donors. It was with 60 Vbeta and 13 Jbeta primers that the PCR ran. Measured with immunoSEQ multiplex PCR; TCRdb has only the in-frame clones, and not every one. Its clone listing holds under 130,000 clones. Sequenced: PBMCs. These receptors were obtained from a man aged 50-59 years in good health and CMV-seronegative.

Written as DNA, the CDR3 is TGTGCCAGCTCACGACAGTTTAGTAATCAGCCCCAGCATTTT. It specifies CASSRQFSNQPQHF. The rearrangement joins TRBV18 to TRBJ1-5; weak D call: TRBD1 (5 bases). The CDR3 runs to 14 residues. Germline V CDR1 and CDR2: KGHSH, LQKENI. Trimming left V 4 bases short and J 4 bases short, with 11 bases between.

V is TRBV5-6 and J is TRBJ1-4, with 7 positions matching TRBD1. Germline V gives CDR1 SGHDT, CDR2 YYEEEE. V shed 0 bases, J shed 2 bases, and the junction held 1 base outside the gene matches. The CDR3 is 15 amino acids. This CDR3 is CASSLAGGTNEKLFF. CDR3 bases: TGTGCCAGCAGCTTGGCAGGGGGTACTAATGAAAAACTGTTTTTT.

The CDR3 reads CASSSGPVSNQPQHF. In nucleotides, the CDR3 is TGTGCCAGCAGCTCAGGCCCCGTTAGCAATCAGCCCCAGCATTTT. V gene TRBV7-9 combines with J gene TRBJ1-5; D gene uncertain. Germline V gene lookup returns CDR1 SEHNR and CDR2 FQNEAQ (reference sequence). The CDR3 is 15 residues long. V was trimmed by 4 bases and J by 0 bases, leaving 10 bases between them.

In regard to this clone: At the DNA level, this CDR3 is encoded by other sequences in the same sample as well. CDR3 nucleotides: TGTGCCAGCAGCGTAGGACAGGGGGCCTCCTACGAGCAGTACTTC. Its translation: CASSVGQGASYEQYF. The chain uses TRBV9 and TRBJ2-7; 10 bases agree with TRBD1. CDR1 is SGDLS, CDR2 YYNGEE, per germline. Trimming removed 0 bases from V and 0 bases from J; junction bases left unmatched: 0. CDR3 length: 15 amino acids.

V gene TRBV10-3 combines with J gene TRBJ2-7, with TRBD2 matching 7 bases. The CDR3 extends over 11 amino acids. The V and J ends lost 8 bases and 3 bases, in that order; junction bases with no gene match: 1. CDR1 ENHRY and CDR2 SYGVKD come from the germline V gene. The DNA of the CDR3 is TGTGCCATCGCGGGAGACTACGAGCAGTACTTC. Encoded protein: CAIAGDYEQYF.

The CDR3 DNA follows: TGTGCCAGCAGTGAATCCGGACTAGCGGGAAGGCAGTACTTC. Protein: CASSESGLAGRQYF. The chain links TRBV6-1 to TRBJ2-7; 12 bases agree with TRBD2. The CDR3 contains 14 residues. Per the germline V gene, CDR1 is MNHNS and CDR2 is SASEGT. The ends lost 2 bases at V and 9 bases at J; junction bases unmatched: 5.

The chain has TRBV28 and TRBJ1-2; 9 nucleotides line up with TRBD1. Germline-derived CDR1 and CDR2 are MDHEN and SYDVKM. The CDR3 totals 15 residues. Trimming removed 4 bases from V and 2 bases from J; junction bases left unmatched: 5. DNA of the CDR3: TGTGCCAGCAGTTCTCCGGACAGGGGCAACTATGGCTACACCTTC. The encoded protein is CASSSPDRGNYGYTF.

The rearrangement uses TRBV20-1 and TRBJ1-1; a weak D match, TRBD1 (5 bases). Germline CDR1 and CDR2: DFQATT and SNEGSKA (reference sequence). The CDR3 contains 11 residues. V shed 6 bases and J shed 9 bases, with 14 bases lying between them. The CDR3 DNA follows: TGCAGTGCCTTTCGGGGGACGAAAGCTTTCTTT. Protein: CSAFRGTKAFF.

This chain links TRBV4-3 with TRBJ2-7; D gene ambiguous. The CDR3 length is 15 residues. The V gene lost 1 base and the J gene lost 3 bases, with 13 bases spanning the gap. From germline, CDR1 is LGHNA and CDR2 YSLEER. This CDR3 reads CASSQGIDTNYEQYF. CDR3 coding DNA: TGCGCCAGCAGCCAAGGCATAGATACGAACTACGAGCAGTACTTC.

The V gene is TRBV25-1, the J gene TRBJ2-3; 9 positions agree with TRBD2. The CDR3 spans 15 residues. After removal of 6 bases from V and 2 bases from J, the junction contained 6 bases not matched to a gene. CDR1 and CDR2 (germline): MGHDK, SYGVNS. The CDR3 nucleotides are TGTGCCAGCAGCCTAGCTAGCGGGAACACAGATACGCAGTATTTT. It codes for CASSLASGNTDTQYF.

Here the CDR3 DNA reads TGTGCCAGCAGCCTCTCGGGACTAGCGGGAGGCACAGATACGCAGTATTTT. Its translation: CASSLSGLAGGTDTQYF. The J gene is TRBJ2-3, the V gene TRBV9, with TRBD2 matching over 14 bases. After removal of 4 bases from V and 1 base from J, the junction contained 5 bases not matched to a gene. Germline CDR1 reads SGDLS; CDR2 reads YYNGEE. CDR3 length: 17 amino acids.

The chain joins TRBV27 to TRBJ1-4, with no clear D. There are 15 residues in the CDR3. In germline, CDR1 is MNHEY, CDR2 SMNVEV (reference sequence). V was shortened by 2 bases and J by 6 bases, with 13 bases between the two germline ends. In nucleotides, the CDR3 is TGTGCCAGCAGTTTAACGGCCGGGTGGTATGAAAAACTGTTTTTT. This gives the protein CASSLTAGWYEKLFF.

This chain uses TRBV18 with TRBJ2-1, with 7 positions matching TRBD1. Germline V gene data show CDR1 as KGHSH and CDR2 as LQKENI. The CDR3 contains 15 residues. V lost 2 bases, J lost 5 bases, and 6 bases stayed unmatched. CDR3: CASSPTGALDNEQFF. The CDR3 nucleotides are TGTGCCAGCTCACCAACAGGGGCTTTAGACAATGAGCAGTTCTTC.

CDR3 DNA: TGTGCCAGCTCACCACTTGGACAGGGACTCACCGGGGAGCTGTTTTTT. Protein sequence: CASSPLGQGLTGELFF. The chain recombines TRBV18 with TRBJ2-2; TRBD1 aligns across 8 bases. With V trimmed by 1 base and J by 4 bases, 5 bases remained unmatched. Germline CDR1 is KGHSH and CDR2 is LQKENI. CDR3 size: 16 residues.

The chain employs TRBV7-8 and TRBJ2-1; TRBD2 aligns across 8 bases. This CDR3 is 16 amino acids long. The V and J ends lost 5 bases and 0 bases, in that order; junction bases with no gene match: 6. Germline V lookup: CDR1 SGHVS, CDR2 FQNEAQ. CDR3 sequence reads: CASSPLSGSSYNEQFF. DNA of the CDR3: TGTGCCAGCAGCCCTCTAAGCGGGAGCTCCTACAATGAGCAGTTCTTC.

CDR3 nucleotides: TGTGCCAGTAGTAAAGATGGACAGCACAATGAGCAGTTCTTC. Its protein is CASSKDGQHNEQFF. This chain links TRBV19 with TRBJ2-1; tentative D call: TRBD1 (6 bases). The CDR3 covers 14 residues. Per germline, CDR1 LNHDA and CDR2 SQIVND (reference sequence). V lost 4 bases and J 5 bases, leaving 12 bases between the germline ends. The whole variable domain, filled in from reference TRBV19 and TRBJ2-1, reads DGGITQSPKYLFRKEGQNVTLSCEQNLNHDAMYWYRQDPGQGLRLIYYSQIVNDFQKGDIAEGYSVSREKKESFPLTVTSAQKNPTAFYLCASSKDGQHNEQFFGPGTRLTVL.

Here the CDR3 reads CASSDSPYEQYF. The CDR3 region has the DNA TGTGCCAGCAGTGACAGCCCCTACGAGCAGTACTTC. V gene TRBV6-5 combines with J gene TRBJ2-7; D is possibly TRBD1 (5 bases). The germline V gene encodes CDR1 MNHEY and CDR2 SVGAGI. This CDR3 spans 12 amino acids. V lost 5 bases, J lost 2 bases, and 7 bases lay in between.

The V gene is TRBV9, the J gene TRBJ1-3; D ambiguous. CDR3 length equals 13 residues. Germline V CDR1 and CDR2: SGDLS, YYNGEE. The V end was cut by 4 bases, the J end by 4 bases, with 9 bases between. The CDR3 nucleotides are TGTGCCAGCAGCAGGAGTACCGGAAACACCATATATTTT. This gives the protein CASSRSTGNTIYF. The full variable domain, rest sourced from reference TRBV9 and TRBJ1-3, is DSGVTQTPKHLITATGQRVTLRCSPRSGDLSVYWYQQSLDQGLQFLIQYYNGEERAKGNILERFSAQQFPDLHSELNLSSLELGDSALYFCASSRSTGNTIYFGEGSWLTVV.

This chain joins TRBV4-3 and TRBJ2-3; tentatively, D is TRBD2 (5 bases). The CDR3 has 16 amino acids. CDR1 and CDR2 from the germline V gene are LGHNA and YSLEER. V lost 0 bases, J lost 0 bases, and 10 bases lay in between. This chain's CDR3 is CASSQDFRGSTDTQYF. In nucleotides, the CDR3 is TGCGCCAGCAGCCAAGATTTCCGGGGAAGCACAGATACGCAGTATTTT.

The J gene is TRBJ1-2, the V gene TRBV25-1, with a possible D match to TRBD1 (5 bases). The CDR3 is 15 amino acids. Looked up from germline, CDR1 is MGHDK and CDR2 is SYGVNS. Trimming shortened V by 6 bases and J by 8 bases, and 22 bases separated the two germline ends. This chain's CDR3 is CASSPKGLWKGGYTF. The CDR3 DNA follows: TGTGCCAGCAGCCCGAAGGGACTTTGGAAAGGAGGCTACACCTTC.

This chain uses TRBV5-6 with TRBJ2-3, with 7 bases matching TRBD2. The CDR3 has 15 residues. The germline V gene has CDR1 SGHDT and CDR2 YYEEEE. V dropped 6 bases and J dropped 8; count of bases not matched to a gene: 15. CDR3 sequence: CASTHSGGSSTTQYF. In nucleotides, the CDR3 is TGTGCCAGCACCCATTCAGGCGGGAGCTCTACTACGCAGTATTTT.

The DNA for the CDR3 is TGTGCCAGCAGCTTAACCTTGGTCAGGTCTTCCTACGAGCAGTACTTC. It is translated as CASSLTLVRSSYEQYF. V and J are TRBV7-3 and TRBJ2-7; D ambiguous. The V end lost 0 bases, the J end lost 1 base, and 13 bases lay between the germline ends. Germline V CDR1 and CDR2: SGHTA, FQGTGA. The CDR3 has 16 amino acids.

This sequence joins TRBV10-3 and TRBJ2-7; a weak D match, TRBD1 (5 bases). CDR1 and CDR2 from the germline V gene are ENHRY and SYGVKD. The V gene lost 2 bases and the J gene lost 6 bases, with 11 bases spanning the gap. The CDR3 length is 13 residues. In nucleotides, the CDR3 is TGTGCCATCAGTGAGAGGCAGGGTAGCGAGCAGTACTTC. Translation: CAISERQGSEQYF.

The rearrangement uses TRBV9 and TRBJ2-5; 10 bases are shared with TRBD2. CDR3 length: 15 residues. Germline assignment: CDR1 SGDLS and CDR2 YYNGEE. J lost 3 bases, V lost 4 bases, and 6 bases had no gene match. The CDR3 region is CASSQSGGVKETQYF. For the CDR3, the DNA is TGTGCCAGCAGCCAAAGCGGGGGGGTCAAAGAGACCCAGTACTTC.

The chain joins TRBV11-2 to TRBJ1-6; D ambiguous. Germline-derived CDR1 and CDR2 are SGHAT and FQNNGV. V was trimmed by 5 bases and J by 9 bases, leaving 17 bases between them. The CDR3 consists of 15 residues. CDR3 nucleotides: TGTGCCAGCAGCCCCCGGCCCAGCGGGAGTTCACCCCTCCACTTT. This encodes CASSPRPSGSSPLHF.

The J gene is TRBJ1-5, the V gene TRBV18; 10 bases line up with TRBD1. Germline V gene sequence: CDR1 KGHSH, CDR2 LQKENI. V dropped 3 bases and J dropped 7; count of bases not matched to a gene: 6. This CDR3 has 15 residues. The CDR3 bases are TGTGCCAGCTCACCGGGACAGGGGACGGAACAGCCCCAGCATTTT. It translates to CASSPGQGTEQPQHF.

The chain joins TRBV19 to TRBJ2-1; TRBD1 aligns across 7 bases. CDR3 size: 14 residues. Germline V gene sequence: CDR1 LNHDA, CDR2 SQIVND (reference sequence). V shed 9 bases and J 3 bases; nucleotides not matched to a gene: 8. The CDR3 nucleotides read TGTGCCAGCAAAAAAACAGGGGTCTACAATGAGCAGTTCTTC. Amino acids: CASKKTGVYNEQFF.

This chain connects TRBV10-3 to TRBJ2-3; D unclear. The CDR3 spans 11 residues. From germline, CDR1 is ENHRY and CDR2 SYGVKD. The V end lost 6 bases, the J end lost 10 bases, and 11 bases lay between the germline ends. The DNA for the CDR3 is TGTGCCATCAGGACCCTAGTGGCGCAGTATTTT. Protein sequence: CAIRTLVAQYF.